Each of the 15 T cell receptor beta chains below was sequenced from the same sample in a study of T cell responses to AZD1222 COVID-19 vaccine. Here immunoSEQ multiplex PCR was the method, and the copy in TCRdb shows in-frame clones only, minus some. Among 250,000 or so clones listed, 85% to 95% were seen once. Specimen: peripheral blood, collected on day 0 of AZD1222 vaccination. The receptor set was obtained from an adult in good health.

The V and J genes are TRBV12-3 or TRBV12-4 and TRBJ2-7, with D perhaps TRBD1 or TRBD2 (5 bases each). CDR3 size: 13 residues. V gave up 6 bases and J gave up 4 bases, with 13 bases separating them. This CDR3 reads CASSRDGLYEQYF. The CDR3 nucleotides read TGTGCCAGCAGCCGGGACGGCTTGTACGAGCAGTACTTC.

V usage is TRBV6-6 and J usage is TRBJ2-7; D call uncertain. Germline V gene data show CDR1 as MNHNY and CDR2 as SVGAGI (reference sequence). Trimming removed 4 bases at V and 7 bases at J, with 8 bases between. The CDR3 length is 11 residues. The CDR3 sequence: CASSSLREQYF. CDR3 coding DNA: TGTGCCAGCAGTTCGCTACGGGAGCAGTACTTC.

As DNA, the CDR3 is TGCGCCAGCAGCTTTAAATCTCAGGATACGCAGTATTTT. Residues: CASSFKSQDTQYF. The gene calls are TRBV4-1 and TRBJ2-3; D uncertain. CDR3 length equals 13 residues. Trimming took off 5 bases at V and 6 bases at J, with 12 bases between the two ends. The V gene's germline CDR1 is MGHRA and CDR2 YSYEKL.

The CDR3 DNA is TGTGCCAGCAGAAACCCCCAGGGGGCCGATGAGCAGTTCTTC. Protein: CASRNPQGADEQFF. The chain couples TRBV13 to TRBJ2-1; 8 nucleotides align to TRBD1. The germline V gene encodes CDR1 PRHDT and CDR2 FYEKMQ (reference sequence). The CDR3 extends over 14 amino acids. The V segment lost 6 bases and the J segment 8 bases; nucleotides outside the gene matches: 9.

This chain joins TRBV5-6 and TRBJ1-6; TRBD1 matches at 7 bases. The germline CDR1 and CDR2 sequences are SGHDT and YYEEEE. CDR3 length: 19 residues. V shed 3 bases, J shed 0 bases, and the junction held 12 bases outside the gene matches. Here the CDR3 DNA reads TGTGCCAGCAGCTACACCCGGGACAGCACTAGCTCCTATAATTCACCCCTCCACTTT. Translation gives CASSYTRDSTSSYNSPLHF. Using reference TRBV5-6 and TRBJ1-6 for the parts outside the CDR3, the full variable domain is DAGVTQSPTHLIKTRGQQVTLRCSPKSGHDTVSWYQQALGQGPQFIFQYYEEEERQRGNFPDRFSGHQFPNYSSELNVNALLLGDSALYLCASSYTRDSTSSYNSPLHFGNGTRLTVT.

The rearrangement joins TRBV5-4 to TRBJ2-7; perhaps D is TRBD1 or TRBD2 (5 bases each). The CDR3 is made up of 13 amino acids. Germline CDR1 is SGHNT and CDR2 is YYREEE (reference sequence). V lost 0 bases, J lost 4 bases, and 8 bases lay in between. The CDR3 region has the DNA TGTGCCAGCAGCTTGGGGGACCAGTACGAGCAGTACTTC. Encoded protein: CASSLGDQYEQYF.

The CDR3 DNA sequence: TGTGCCAGCAGTCGCAGGGTCCCGGCCTACGAGCAGTACTTC. This translates into CASSRRVPAYEQYF. This chain links TRBV27 with TRBJ2-7; weak D call: TRBD1 (5 bases). Per the germline V gene, CDR1 is MNHEY and CDR2 is SMNVEV (reference sequence). The CDR3 length is 14 residues. Trimming shortened V by 5 bases and J by 2 bases, and 13 bases separated the two germline ends.

The chain is built from TRBV7-3 and TRBJ1-2, with TRBD1 matching over 9 bases. Germline CDR1 and CDR2: SGHTA and FQGTGA. Trimming took 2 bases from V and 3 from J; bases not matched to a gene: 7. The CDR3 length is 16 residues. CDR3 sequence (DNA): TGTGCCAGCAGCTTAGGTGGGACAGGGACCGACTATGGCTACACCTTC. It yields the protein CASSLGGTGTDYGYTF.

The V gene is TRBV7-9, the J gene TRBJ2-7; 9 bases match TRBD1. The CDR3 length is 14 residues. J gave up 2 bases and V 5 bases, and 4 bases lay outside the gene matches. The germline V gene encodes CDR1 SEHNR and CDR2 FQNEAQ (reference sequence). CDR3 nucleotide sequence: TGTGCCAGCAGCCGACAGGGGGGGACCTACGAGCAGTACTTC. This gives the protein CASSRQGGTYEQYF.

This clone has only one observation. This chain joins TRBV27 and TRBJ2-7; 7 bases agree with TRBD1. Trimming at V came to 6 bases and at J to 6 bases, leaving 11 bases not matched to a gene. This CDR3 region has 14 residues. Looked up from germline, CDR1 is MNHEY and CDR2 is SMNVEV (reference sequence). CDR3 nucleotide sequence: TGTGCCAGCAGCCGTACCGGGACAGTGGGCGAGCAGTACTTC. Translation: CASSRTGTVGEQYF.

CDR3 protein: CASSLVSGQNTEAFF. The CDR3 nucleotides read TGTGCCAGCAGCTTAGTTTCAGGACAGAACACTGAAGCTTTCTTT. The J gene is TRBJ1-1, the V gene TRBV11-2, with D maybe TRBD1 (5 bases). V dropped 1 base and J dropped 1 base, with 10 bases sitting between them. CDR1 and CDR2 (germline): SGHAT, FQNNGV. The CDR3 contains 15 residues.

CDR3 loop: CASGPGSMNTEAFF. For the CDR3, the DNA is TGTGCCAGCGGGCCTGGGTCAATGAACACTGAAGCTTTCTTT. The chain combines TRBV7-9 with TRBJ1-1; the D is unclear. The CDR3 is 14 residues long. V was trimmed by 8 bases and J by 0 bases, leaving 13 bases between them. Germline CDR1 reads SEHNR; CDR2 reads FQNEAQ (reference sequence).

The gene calls are TRBV15 and TRBJ2-7, with D possibly TRBD2 on 5 matching bases. Germline CDR1 is LNHNV and CDR2 is YYDKDF (reference sequence). The CDR3 covers 16 residues. The V end lost 3 bases, the J end lost 0 bases, and 15 bases lay between the germline ends. This chain's CDR3 is CATSRFKTGSSYEQYF. CDR3 in DNA: TGTGCCACCAGCAGGTTCAAGACGGGAAGCTCCTACGAGCAGTACTTC.

This sequence joins TRBV5-1 and TRBJ1-1, with TRBD1 matching over 7 bases. CDR3 size: 14 residues. V lost 4 bases and J lost 10; bases outside the gene matches: 13. CDR1 is SGHRS, CDR2 YFSETQ, per germline. The CDR3 nucleotides are TGCGCCAGCAGCCCAGGGGACAGTCGGGAAAGAGCTTTCTTT. This gives the protein CASSPGDSRERAFF.

The chain carries TRBV29-1 and TRBJ2-1; TRBD1 matches 7 bases. The length of the CDR3 is 13 residues. CDR1 is SQVTM and CDR2 is ANQGSEA in the germline V gene. V shed 4 bases, J shed 5 bases, and the junction held 5 bases outside the gene matches. CDR3 bases: TGCAGCGTTGGAAGGGGGCAGGACAATGAGCAGTTCTTC. It encodes CSVGRGQDNEQFF.